This T cell receptor beta chain was sequenced for a study of T cell responses to AZD1222 COVID-19 vaccine. This clone was found a few times. Its antigen is undetermined. Study conclusions and caveats: When two AZD1222 doses had been given, Spike-specific TCR breadth and depth rose.

CDR1 is SGHTA and CDR2 is FQGNSA in the germline V gene. The CDR3 is 14 residues long. Trimming left V 0 bases short and J 6 bases short, with 11 bases between. Profiled with immunoSEQ multiplex PCR; TCRdb holds only in-frame clones, not every one. The sample has approximately 79,000 clones; about four fifths are singletons. Sample: peripheral blood, taken 28 days after the second AZD1222 dose. The V and J genes are TRBV7-2 and TRBJ1-2; possibly TRBD1 for D (6 bases). The source is an adult who received the AZD1222 COVID-19 vaccine. This CDR3 is CASSLASQGNGYTF. The CDR3 coding sequence is TGTGCCAGCAGCTTAGCGTCACAGGGAAATGGCTACACCTTC.